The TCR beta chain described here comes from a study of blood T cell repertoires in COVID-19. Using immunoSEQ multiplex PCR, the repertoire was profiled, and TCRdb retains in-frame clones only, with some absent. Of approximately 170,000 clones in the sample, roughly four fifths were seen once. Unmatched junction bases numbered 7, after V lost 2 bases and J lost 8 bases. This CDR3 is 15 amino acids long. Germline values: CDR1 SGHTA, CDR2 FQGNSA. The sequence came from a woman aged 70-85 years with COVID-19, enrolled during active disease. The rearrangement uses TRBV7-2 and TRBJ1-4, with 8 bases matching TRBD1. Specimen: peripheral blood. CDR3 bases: TGTGCCAGCAGCTTACGGGGACAGGCGGGGGAAAAACTGTTTTTT. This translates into CASSLRGQAGEKLFF.